This T cell receptor beta chain was sequenced during a study of Ad26.COV2.S vaccination and SARS-CoV-2 variants. The CDR3 has 15 amino acids. Germline CDR1 reads SEHNR; CDR2 reads FQNEAQ (reference sequence). Trimming removed 5 bases from V and 2 bases from J; junction bases left unmatched: 6. On this clone: Other DNA sequences in this specimen translate into the identical CDR3.

Treatment indicated: about 20 received Ad26.COV2.S at low or high dose, single or two shots; about 5 received placebo; per-sample allocation not given. It was on day 63 after the first vaccine or placebo injection that samples were taken. Its platform was an Ad26 vector, and its expressed antigen was Wuhan-strain SARS-CoV-2 spike. Generated by immunoSEQ multiplex PCR, the TCRdb table keeps only in-frame clones and is missing some. Among hundreds of thousands of clones listed, 89% were seen once. V gene TRBV7-9 combines with J gene TRBJ2-7, with 10 bases fitting TRBD1. Sequenced here: peripheral blood, sampled in a trial of Ad26.COV2.S vaccine versus placebo. The TCR comes from a person between 18 and 65 years old who received the Ad26.COV2.S COVID-19 vaccine or a placebo. The CDR3 nucleotides read TGTGCCAGCAGCCCTCCCGGGACAGGGGCCTACGAGCAGTACTTC. It is translated as CASSPPGTGAYEQYF. Full variable domain (remainder filled in from reference TRBV7-9 and TRBJ2-7): DTGVSQNPRHKITKRGQNVTFRCDPISEHNRLYWYRQTLGQGPEFLTYFQNEAQLEKSRLLSDRFSAERPKGSFSTLEIQRTEQGDSAMYLCASSPPGTGAYEQYFGPGTRLTVT.